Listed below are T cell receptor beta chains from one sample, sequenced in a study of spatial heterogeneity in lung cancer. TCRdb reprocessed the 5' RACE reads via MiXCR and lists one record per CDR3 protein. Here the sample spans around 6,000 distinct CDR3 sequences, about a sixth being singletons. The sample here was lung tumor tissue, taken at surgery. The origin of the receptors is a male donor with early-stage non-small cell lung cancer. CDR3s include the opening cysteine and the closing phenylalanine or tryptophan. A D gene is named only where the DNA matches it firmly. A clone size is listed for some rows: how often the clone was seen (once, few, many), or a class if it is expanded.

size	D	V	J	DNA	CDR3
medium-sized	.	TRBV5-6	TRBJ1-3	TGTGCCAGCAGCTTGGCCGGGACGGATCCTGGAAACACCATATATTTT	CASSLAGTDPGNTIYF
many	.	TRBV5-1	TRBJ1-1	TGCGCCAGCGGAGCGTCATCCTTGGCCGCGGCCACTGAAGCTTTCTTT	CASGASSLAAATEAFF
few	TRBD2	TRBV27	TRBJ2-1	TGTGCCAGCAGTTTACCTGGGACTAGCGGGAGGGGCAATGAGCAGTTCTTC	CASSLPGTSGRGNEQFF
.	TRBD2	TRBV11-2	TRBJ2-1	TGTGCCAGCAGCTTGGGACTAGCGGGATACAATGAGCAGTTCTTC	CASSLGLAGYNEQFF
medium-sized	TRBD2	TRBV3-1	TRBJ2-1	TGTGCCAGCAGCCCCAGCGGGGGGCTCGGAAATGAGCAGTTCTTC	CASSPSGGLGNEQFF
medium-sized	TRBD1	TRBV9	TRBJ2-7	TGTGCCAGCAGCGTAGGAGGGACAGCTGACTACGAGCAGTACTTC	CASSVGGTADYEQYF
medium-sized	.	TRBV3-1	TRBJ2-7	TGTGCCAGCAGCCAACGGCAGGGGAACGAGCAGTACTTC	CASSQRQGNEQYF
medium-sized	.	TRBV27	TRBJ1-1	TGTGCCAGCAGTGCCTTTTGGTCGGGGACTGAAGCTTTCTTT	CASSAFWSGTEAFF
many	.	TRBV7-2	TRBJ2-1	TGTGCCAGCAGCTTAGCGGACTACAATGAGCAGTTCTTC	CASSLADYNEQFF
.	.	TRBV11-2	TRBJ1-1	TGTGCCAGCAGCTTAGAAAATGCTGAAGCTTTCTTT	CASSLENAEAFF
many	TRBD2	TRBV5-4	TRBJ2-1	TGTGCCAGCAGCTTGGTTGTCGGCGGGAGGGCCAATGAGCAGTTCTTC	CASSLVVGGRANEQFF
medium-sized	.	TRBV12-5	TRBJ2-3	TGTGCTAGTGGATCAGGGGGGAGAACGGATACGCAGTATTTT	CASGSGGRTDTQYF
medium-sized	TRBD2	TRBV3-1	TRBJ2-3	TGTGCCAGCAGTCCGGGGGGACCAACAGATACGCAGTATTTT	CASSPGGPTDTQYF
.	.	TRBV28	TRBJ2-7	TGTGCCAGCGTCTCTCCGGGGCTCTACGAGCAGTACTTC	CASVSPGLYEQYF
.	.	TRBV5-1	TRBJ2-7	TGCGCCAGCAGCTTTTCAGTTTCTGACTCCTACGAGCAGTACTTC	CASSFSVSDSYEQYF
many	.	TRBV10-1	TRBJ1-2	TGCGCCAGCAGCCTCCGGGACGACGAGGGGACGACGACGGCTCCCCCATACTATGGCTACACCTTC	CASSLRDDEGTTTAPPYYGYTF
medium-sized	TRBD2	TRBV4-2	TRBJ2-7	TGTGCCAGCAGCCAACTAGCGGGGAAATACGAGCAGTACTTC	CASSQLAGKYEQYF
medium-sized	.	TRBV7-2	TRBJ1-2	TGTGCCAGCAGCTTAGGGCAGGGGAAGAACTATGGCTACACCTTC	CASSLGQGKNYGYTF
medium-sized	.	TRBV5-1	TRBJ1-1	TGCGCCAGCAGCTTGTGGAGAACCAGTATGAACACTGAAGCTTTCTTT	CASSLWRTSMNTEAFF
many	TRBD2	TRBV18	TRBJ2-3	TGTGCCAGCTCACCACCTAGCGGGAGAACTACAGATACGCAGTATTTT	CASSPPSGRTTDTQYF
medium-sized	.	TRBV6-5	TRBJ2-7	TGTGCCAGCAGTTACGCCGGGAGCCAGGGGGAGCAGTACTTC	CASSYAGSQGEQYF
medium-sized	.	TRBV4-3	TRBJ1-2	TGCGCCAGCAGCCCAGGGATACAGGACTCGTTCTATGGCTACACCTTC	CASSPGIQDSFYGYTF
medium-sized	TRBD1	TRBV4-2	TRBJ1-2	TGTGCCAGCAGCGAAGCCGGGACAGCAAACTATGGCTACACCTTC	CASSEAGTANYGYTF
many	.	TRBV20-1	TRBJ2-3	TGCAGTGCTAGTCGAGAGACAGATACGCAGTATTTT	CSASRETDTQYF
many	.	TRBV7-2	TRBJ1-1	TGTGCCAGCAGCCCGATTTTTGGGAGCACTGAAGCTTTCTTT	CASSPIFGSTEAFF
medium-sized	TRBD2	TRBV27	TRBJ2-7	TGTGCCAGCAGTCGGATAGCGGGCACCTACGAGCAGTACTTC	CASSRIAGTYEQYF
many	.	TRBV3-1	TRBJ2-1	TGTGCCAGCAGCCCTGGGGGTATCGAGCAGTTCTTC	CASSPGGIEQFF
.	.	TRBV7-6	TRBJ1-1	TGTGCCAGCAGCTTTTTCGCTGGGAACACTGAAGCTTTCTTT	CASSFFAGNTEAFF
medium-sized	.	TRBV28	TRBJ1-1	TGTGCCAGCAGTTTTGACGGGCTCACTGAAGCTTTCTTT	CASSFDGLTEAFF
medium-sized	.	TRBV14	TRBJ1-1	TGTGCCAGCAGCCAAGCGGGAGGTCCCACTGAAGCTTTCTTT	CASSQAGGPTEAFF
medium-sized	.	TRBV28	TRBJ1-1	TGTGCCAGCAGACCCGTGGTAAGGGGAGAAGCTTTCTTT	CASRPVVRGEAFF
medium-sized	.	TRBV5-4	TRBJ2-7	TGTGCCAGCAGCTTGGCTGGGACGGGATCCTACGAGCAGTACTTC	CASSLAGTGSYEQYF
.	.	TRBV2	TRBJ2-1	TGTGCCAGCAGACTATCGGGCCGGAATGAGCAGTTCTTC	CASRLSGRNEQFF
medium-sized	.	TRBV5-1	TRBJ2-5	TGCGCCAGCAGCCCCCGGACTTGGGGGCAAGAGACCCAGTACTTC	CASSPRTWGQETQYF
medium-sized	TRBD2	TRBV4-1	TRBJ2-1	TGCGCCAGCAGCCAAGCGCTAGCGGAGAGATACAATGAGCAGTTCTTC	CASSQALAERYNEQFF
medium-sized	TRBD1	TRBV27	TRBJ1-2	TGTGCCAGCAGTGCCAGGACAGGGGATAGCTATGGCTACACCTTC	CASSARTGDSYGYTF
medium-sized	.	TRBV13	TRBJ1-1	TGTGCCAGCAGCCTTATCACAGTGAACACTGAAGCTTTCTTT	CASSLITVNTEAFF
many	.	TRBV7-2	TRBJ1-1	TGTGCCAGCAGCTTAGTTTACTACACTGAAGCTTTCTTT	CASSLVYYTEAFF
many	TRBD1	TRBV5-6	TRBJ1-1	TGTGCCAGCAGCTACGGGACAGGGCTGGGGGCTGAAGCTTTCTTT	CASSYGTGLGAEAFF
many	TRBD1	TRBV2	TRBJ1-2	TGTGCCAGCCTGGGACAGGGGGCTGGCTACACCTTC	CASLGQGAGYTF
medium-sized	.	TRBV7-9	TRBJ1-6	TGTGCCAGCAGCGCCTACTCAGGGGTAGCTAATTCACCCCTCCACTTT	CASSAYSGVANSPLHF
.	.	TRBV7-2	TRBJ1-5	TGTGCCAGCAGCTTTGTACCGGCCGGTTCGGGGGTTCAGCCCCAGCATTTT	CASSFVPAGSGVQPQHF
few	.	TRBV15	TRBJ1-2	TGTGCCACCAGCAGAGATTTAGGGGACTATGGCTACACCTTC	CATSRDLGDYGYTF
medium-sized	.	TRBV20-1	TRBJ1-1	TGCAGTGCTGGTTACTCGGGCGGGACATCTGAAGCTTTCTTT	CSAGYSGGTSEAFF
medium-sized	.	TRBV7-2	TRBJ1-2	TGTGCCAGCAGTCTAGACAGGCGAAATAACTATGGCTACACCTTC	CASSLDRRNNYGYTF
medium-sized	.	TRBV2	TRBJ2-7	TGTGCCAGCAGTCCTAACCGGGACCAATTCCACGAGCAGTACTTC	CASSPNRDQFHEQYF
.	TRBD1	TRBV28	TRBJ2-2	TGTGCCAGCAGACCTTGGACAGGGAGCCGGGAGCTGTTTTTT	CASRPWTGSRELFF